A selection of T cell receptor beta chains follows, all from one sample in a study of shared clonotypes between healthy human individuals. Produced via immunoSEQ multiplex PCR; TCRdb's table is partial and in-frame only. Of roughly 1,800,000 clones in the sample, over 85% are singletons; the top ten hold 0.9% to 1.5%. The specimen sequenced was naive CD8+ T cells sorted from blood. The source is a young man in good health. Each CDR3 is given with its conserved first and last residue.

v_call: TRBV10-1
j_call: TRBJ2-7
cdr3_aa: CASSDPSAEQYF

v_call: TRBV5-1
j_call: TRBJ2-1
cdr3_aa: CASSLGTGIGSYNEQFF

v_call: TRBV7-6
j_call: TRBJ2-3
cdr3_aa: CASSLATGMKDTQYF

v_call: TRBV7-2
j_call: TRBJ2-7
cdr3_aa: CASGGGTSPVYEQYF

v_call: TRBV2
j_call: TRBJ2-1
cdr3_aa: CASSTSGKANEQFF

v_call: TRBV4-3
j_call: TRBJ2-1
cdr3_aa: CASSQDLGSEENEQFF

v_call: TRBV28
j_call: TRBJ1-4
cdr3_aa: CASSTTGINEKLFF

v_call: TRBV7-2
j_call: TRBJ2-5
cdr3_aa: CASSLDPAGGLGETQYF

v_call: TRBV9
j_call: TRBJ2-7
cdr3_aa: CASSRGQLLYEQYF

v_call: TRBV5-6
j_call: TRBJ2-2
cdr3_aa: CASSSGTSTGELFF

v_call: TRBV27
j_call: TRBJ1-1
cdr3_aa: CASSLDRGVSEAFF

v_call: TRBV5-4
j_call: TRBJ2-7
cdr3_aa: CASSTDGTPYEQYF

v_call: TRBV7-8
j_call: TRBJ1-5
cdr3_aa: CASSLVQGSQPQHF

v_call: TRBV19
j_call: TRBJ2-5
cdr3_aa: CASTPGGGYSAETQYF

v_call: TRBV4-1
j_call: TRBJ2-3
cdr3_aa: CASSQGLTDTQYF

v_call: TRBV7-9
j_call: TRBJ2-5
cdr3_aa: CASSSHPTEETQYF

v_call: TRBV30
j_call: TRBJ1-1
cdr3_aa: CAWSVGGNTEAFF

v_call: TRBV13
j_call: TRBJ1-6
cdr3_aa: CASSLGLAGPNSPLHF

v_call: TRBV15
j_call: TRBJ2-7
cdr3_aa: CATSRDRTQKGYEQYF

v_call: TRBV29-1
j_call: TRBJ2-7
cdr3_aa: CSVLTGKAYEQYF

v_call: TRBV5-6
j_call: TRBJ1-1
cdr3_aa: CASSNGAGADTEAFF

v_call: TRBV6-1
j_call: TRBJ2-1
cdr3_aa: CASSEGLNEQFF

v_call: TRBV6-5
j_call: TRBJ2-1
cdr3_aa: CASSYSVYTYNEQFF

v_call: TRBV15
j_call: TRBJ2-7
cdr3_aa: CATSRDHNEQYF

v_call: TRBV19
j_call: TRBJ1-2
cdr3_aa: CASSSPGTGLGYTF

v_call: TRBV6-4
j_call: TRBJ1-2
cdr3_aa: CASSAEGYTF

v_call: TRBV6-1
j_call: TRBJ2-5
cdr3_aa: CASRAPGGGETQYF

v_call: TRBV6-4
j_call: TRBJ1-5
cdr3_aa: CASSDSFGEINQPQHF

v_call: TRBV2
j_call: TRBJ1-6
cdr3_aa: CASSESRFYNSPLHF

v_call: TRBV6-5
j_call: TRBJ1-2
cdr3_aa: CASTTTGYYGYTF

v_call: TRBV7-6
j_call: TRBJ1-1
cdr3_aa: CASSFAEGDTEAFF

v_call: TRBV30
j_call: TRBJ1-3
cdr3_aa: CAWSVGQGGNTIYF

v_call: TRBV27
j_call: TRBJ1-2
cdr3_aa: CASSYGTSYGYTF

v_call: TRBV11-2
j_call: TRBJ1-2
cdr3_aa: CASSLAAGTIGANYGYTF

v_call: TRBV5-4
j_call: TRBJ2-7
cdr3_aa: CASSPRGRGTDEQYF

v_call: TRBV6-5
j_call: TRBJ1-1
cdr3_aa: CASSYAPNTEAFF

v_call: TRBV5-1
j_call: TRBJ2-7
cdr3_aa: CASRGRGQGSSYEQYF

v_call: TRBV4-2
j_call: TRBJ2-1
cdr3_aa: CASSPLLGNEQFF

v_call: TRBV29-1
j_call: TRBJ2-5
cdr3_aa: CSVETQIQETQYF

v_call: TRBV11-2
j_call: TRBJ1-6
cdr3_aa: CASSLGEGSSYNSPLHF

v_call: TRBV28
j_call: TRBJ2-1
cdr3_aa: CASSFPMYEQFF

v_call: TRBV19
j_call: TRBJ1-1
cdr3_aa: CASSIYPGEGDTEAFF

v_call: TRBV4-1
j_call: TRBJ1-5
cdr3_aa: CASSPAGVGDQPQHF

v_call: TRBV2
j_call: TRBJ1-5
cdr3_aa: CASSEDSYSNQPQHF

v_call: TRBV28
j_call: TRBJ1-1
cdr3_aa: CASSFTGGSEAFF

v_call: TRBV27
j_call: TRBJ1-1
cdr3_aa: CASSSQGANTEAFF

v_call: TRBV7-9
j_call: TRBJ1-1
cdr3_aa: CASSLVSGEDTEAFF

v_call: TRBV27
j_call: TRBJ2-3
cdr3_aa: CASSFGADTQYF

v_call: TRBV5-1
j_call: TRBJ1-6
cdr3_aa: CASSLSGANSPLHF

v_call: TRBV7-9
j_call: TRBJ2-7
cdr3_aa: CASSFLPGQGKSYEQYF

v_call: TRBV5-1
j_call: TRBJ2-7
cdr3_aa: CASSLGALSYEQYF

v_call: TRBV30
j_call: TRBJ1-1
cdr3_aa: CAWSVSDGEVAFF

v_call: TRBV6-6
j_call: TRBJ2-3
cdr3_aa: CASSYASGSYTDTQYF

v_call: TRBV29-1
j_call: TRBJ1-2
cdr3_aa: CSVDDYGYTF

v_call: TRBV11-3
j_call: TRBJ2-7
cdr3_aa: CASSPTGGDYEQYF

v_call: TRBV14
j_call: TRBJ2-7
cdr3_aa: CASSQVLAAHEQYF

v_call: TRBV9
j_call: TRBJ2-1
cdr3_aa: CASSDDTGGNEQFF

v_call: TRBV9
j_call: TRBJ2-1
cdr3_aa: CASSPRAGASFYNEQFF